This T cell receptor beta chain was documented in a study of cytomegalovirus exposure and HLA in healthy donors. Of note for this clone: The antigen is not known.

General study findings and limits: Reported findings show TCR beta sequences accurately forecast HLA-A and HLA-B alleles in most subjects. Later analysis identified a missense DCLRE1C variant that was linked to TCR beta V- and J-gene trimming. The productive fraction for most TCR beta V segments was about 87% or about 30% in an earlier analysis.

The CDR3 contains 15 residues. From germline, CDR1 is SGHVS and CDR2 FQNEAQ. The V end was cut by 1 base, the J end by 1 base, with 9 bases between. PCR involved 60 Vbeta and 13 Jbeta primers. TCRdb's table, derived via immunoSEQ multiplex PCR, lists solely in-frame clones and lacks some. The sample has about 160,000 clones; about 65% are singletons. When sampled, the donors appeared nominally healthy, though they likely had unrecorded immune exposures. The sequence was collected from a young woman in good health and CMV-seronegative. Sequencing used PBMCs. J is TRBJ2-3 and V is TRBV7-8, with D unresolved. The CDR3 loop reads CASSLGGTGTDTQYF. DNA of the CDR3: TGTGCCAGCAGCTTAGGCGGTACGGGCACAGATACGCAGTATTTT.